This T cell receptor beta chain was documented in a study of T cells in Graves' hyperthyroidism and ophthalmopathy. The V segment lost 4 bases and the J segment 4 bases; nucleotides outside the gene matches: 5. This CDR3 has 15 residues. CDR1 is KGHSH and CDR2 is LQKENI in the germline V gene. The source material, RNA transcripts, was used to amplify TCR beta CDR3 regions. RT-PCR in the first round (using the HTBI primer set) targeted the TCR CDR3. TCRdb reanalysed the multiplex PCR reads using MiXCR and keeps one entry per CDR3 protein. The data hold about 610,000 distinct CDR3 sequences, with approximately 15% observed a single time.

This chain links TRBV18 with TRBJ2-2, with 8 bases fitting TRBD2. The sequenced material came from blood. This TCR was recovered from a woman in her thirties or forties with Graves' ophthalmopathy. Written as DNA, the CDR3 is TGTGCCAGCTCACGTAGCGGGATGAGCACCGGGGAGCTGTTTTTT. Translated: CASSRSGMSTGELFF. Full variable domain (remainder filled in from reference TRBV18 and TRBJ2-2): NAGVMQNPRHLVRRRGQEARLRCSPMKGHSHVYWYRQLPEEGLKFMVYLQKENIIDESGMPKERFSAEFPKEGPSILRIQQVVRGDSAAYFCASSRSGMSTGELFFGEGSRLTVL.